A selection of T cell receptor beta chains follows, all from one sample in a study of T cell responses to AZD1222 COVID-19 vaccine. Sequenced by immunoSEQ multiplex PCR; TCRdb stores in-frame clones only, minus some. The sample contains about 150,000 clones, around 93% of which appear only once. Sequencing used peripheral blood, obtained 28 days after the second AZD1222 dose. The receptors stem from an adult who received the AZD1222 COVID-19 vaccine. Both conserved end residues are part of each CDR3. A D gene is named only where the DNA matches it firmly. Expanded clones are given a class, and other clones once, few, many or no size at all.

CDR3: CASSPRGQTQYF; DNA: TGTGCCAGCAGCCCTCGGGGGCAGACCCAGTACTTC; D: NA; J: TRBJ2-5; V: TRBV7-8; size: few
CDR3: CASSEATVVFNTEAFF; DNA: TGTGCCAGCAGTGAAGCGACAGTCGTATTTAACACTGAAGCTTTCTTT; D: NA; J: TRBJ1-1; V: TRBV6-1; size: NA
CDR3: CASSLVGGRGAETQYF; DNA: TGTGCCAGCAGCTTGGTGGGGGGTCGCGGCGCAGAGACCCAGTACTTC; D: NA; J: TRBJ2-5; V: TRBV5-6; size: NA
CDR3: CAISEYLAGDTDTQYF; DNA: TGTGCCATCAGCGAATATCTAGCGGGGGACACAGATACGCAGTATTTT; D: TRBD2; J: TRBJ2-3; V: TRBV10-3; size: NA
CDR3: CASSADTGHSNQPQHF; DNA: TGTGCCAGCAGTGCCGATACGGGTCATAGCAATCAGCCCCAGCATTTT; D: NA; J: TRBJ1-5; V: TRBV2; size: NA
CDR3: CASSPTGGSDYGYTF; DNA: TGTGCCAGCAGCCCCACAGGGGGCTCGGACTATGGCTACACCTTC; D: TRBD1; J: TRBJ1-2; V: TRBV4-2; size: NA
CDR3: CASSLGQGLSGANVLTF; DNA: TGTGCCAGCAGCCTCGGACAGGGCCTCTCTGGGGCCAACGTCCTGACTTTC; D: TRBD1; J: TRBJ2-6; V: TRBV7-2; size: NA
CDR3: CASSPTGGREQYF; DNA: TGTGCCAGCTCACCGACAGGGGGTCGCGAGCAGTACTTC; D: TRBD1; J: TRBJ2-7; V: TRBV18; size: NA
CDR3: CASSFSYEQYF; DNA: TGTGCCAGCAGCTTCTCCTACGAGCAGTACTTC; D: NA; J: TRBJ2-7; V: TRBV28; size: NA
CDR3: CASRAGGINQPQHF; DNA: TGTGCCAGCAGGGCCGGGGGAATCAATCAGCCCCAGCATTTT; D: NA; J: TRBJ1-5; V: TRBV25-1; size: NA
CDR3: CASSPRGLTDYGYTF; DNA: TGTGCCAGCTCACCGAGGGGCCTAACGGACTATGGCTACACCTTC; D: NA; J: TRBJ1-2; V: TRBV18; size: NA
CDR3: CASTPEGLRETQYF; DNA: TGTGCCAGCACCCCCGAGGGGCTCCGAGAGACCCAGTACTTC; D: NA; J: TRBJ2-5; V: TRBV18; size: once
CDR3: CASSEGQRYGYTF; DNA: TGTGCCAGCAGTGAAGGACAGCGCTATGGCTACACCTTC; D: NA; J: TRBJ1-2; V: TRBV25-1; size: NA
CDR3: CASSPPDQGRQTQYF; DNA: TGTGCCAGCTCACCACCTGATCAGGGTAGACAGACCCAGTACTTC; D: NA; J: TRBJ2-5; V: TRBV18; size: NA
CDR3: CASSTVGSNYGYTF; DNA: TGTGCCAGTAGTACTGTAGGTTCTAACTATGGCTACACCTTC; D: NA; J: TRBJ1-2; V: TRBV19; size: NA
CDR3: CASSKQTGTYEQYF; DNA: TGTGCCAGCAGCAAACAGACAGGAACCTACGAGCAGTACTTC; D: NA; J: TRBJ2-7; V: TRBV21-1; size: NA
CDR3: CASSSPSESLYNEQFF; DNA: TGTGCCAGCAGCTCCCCGAGTGAGTCCCTTTACAATGAGCAGTTCTTC; D: NA; J: TRBJ2-1; V: TRBV7-9; size: NA
CDR3: CASSLVGGAPFRPQHF; DNA: TGCGCCAGCAGCTTGGTTGGAGGGGCTCCTTTTAGGCCCCAGCATTTT; D: NA; J: TRBJ1-5; V: TRBV5-1; size: NA
CDR3: CASSLNGGTGAGYTF; DNA: TGTGCCAGCAGTTTAAACGGGGGGACAGGGGCTGGCTACACCTTC; D: TRBD1; J: TRBJ1-2; V: TRBV28; size: once
CDR3: CASSMGLGEKLFF; DNA: TGTGCCAGCAGCATGGGGCTGGGGGAAAAACTGTTTTTT; D: NA; J: TRBJ1-4; V: TRBV6-5; size: NA
CDR3: CASSHLIPLSNQPQHF; DNA: TGTGCCAGCAGCCACCTAATCCCACTGAGCAATCAGCCCCAGCATTTT; D: NA; J: TRBJ1-5; V: TRBV28; size: NA
CDR3: CASSQVVGTTNPVAFF; DNA: TGCGCCAGCAGCCAAGTAGTGGGGACAACCAACCCGGTGGCTTTCTTT; D: NA; J: TRBJ1-1; V: TRBV4-1; size: NA
CDR3: CASSQDTFRILTDTQYF; DNA: TGTGCCAGCAGCCAAGATACTTTCCGAATCCTCACAGATACGCAGTATTTT; D: NA; J: TRBJ2-3; V: TRBV3-1/TRBV3-2; size: NA
CDR3: CASNEMFSGNTIYF; DNA: TGTGCCAGCAATGAGATGTTCTCTGGAAACACCATATATTTT; D: NA; J: TRBJ1-3; V: TRBV5-6; size: NA
CDR3: CASSMEGRTGELFF; DNA: TGTGCCAGTAGTATGGAGGGGCGGACCGGGGAGCTGTTTTTT; D: NA; J: TRBJ2-2; V: TRBV19; size: NA
CDR3: CASSLTDTQYF; DNA: TGTGCCAGCAGCCTAACAGATACGCAGTATTTT; D: NA; J: TRBJ2-3; V: TRBV12-3/TRBV12-4; size: NA
CDR3: CASSLRLGRLGDEKLFF; DNA: TGTGCCAGCAGTCTAAGACTTGGACGGCTGGGGGATGAAAAACTGTTTTTT; D: NA; J: TRBJ1-4; V: TRBV13; size: NA
CDR3: CASSLNSGESSYEQYF; DNA: TGTGCCAGCAGTTTAAATAGCGGGGAAAGCTCCTACGAGCAGTACTTC; D: TRBD2; J: TRBJ2-7; V: TRBV5-4; size: NA
CDR3: CAIQQVLSTRDTEAFF; DNA: TGTGCCATCCAGCAAGTACTCTCTACGAGGGACACTGAAGCTTTCTTT; D: NA; J: TRBJ1-1; V: TRBV28; size: NA
CDR3: CASRKTRTGGTIEAFF; DNA: TGTGCCAGCAGGAAAACGAGAACAGGGGGAACAATTGAAGCTTTCTTT; D: TRBD1; J: TRBJ1-1; V: TRBV6-6; size: NA
CDR3: CASSRQAGELFF; DNA: TGTGCCAGCAGCCGACAGGCCGGGGAGCTGTTTTTT; D: NA; J: TRBJ2-2; V: TRBV27; size: NA
CDR3: CASSESMGAGYTF; DNA: TGTGCCAGCAGCGAATCAATGGGGGCAGGCTACACCTTC; D: NA; J: TRBJ1-2; V: TRBV28; size: NA
CDR3: CASWDRAHGQYF; DNA: TGTGCCAGCTGGGACAGGGCCCATGGGCAGTACTTC; D: TRBD1; J: TRBJ2-7; V: TRBV28; size: once
CDR3: CAIKISTGTNYGYTF; DNA: TGTGCCATCAAAATTTCGACAGGGACCAACTATGGCTACACCTTC; D: TRBD1; J: TRBJ1-2; V: TRBV6-5; size: few
CDR3: CASSLALRGVSYEQYF; DNA: TGTGCCAGCAGCTTGGCCCTTCGAGGAGTTTCCTACGAGCAGTACTTC; D: NA; J: TRBJ2-7; V: TRBV5-6; size: NA
CDR3: CASSAGWGASGANVLTF; DNA: TGTGCCAGTTCCGCAGGGTGGGGGGCCTCTGGGGCCAACGTCCTGACTTTC; D: NA; J: TRBJ2-6; V: TRBV19; size: NA
CDR3: CASSYSGGGVTEAFF; DNA: TGTGCCAGCAGTTACTCCGGTGGTGGGGTGACTGAAGCTTTCTTT; D: NA; J: TRBJ1-1; V: TRBV6-5; size: NA
CDR3: CASSERTELFF; DNA: TGTGCCAGCAGTGAAAGGACAGAACTGTTTTTT; D: NA; J: TRBJ1-4; V: TRBV6-1; size: NA
CDR3: CASSVGWGDGYTF; DNA: TGTGCCAGCAGCGTAGGGTGGGGCGATGGCTACACCTTC; D: NA; J: TRBJ1-2; V: TRBV9; size: NA
CDR3: CASSISPGAPSSGANVLTF; DNA: TGTGCCAGTAGTATCAGCCCGGGGGCGCCCAGCTCTGGGGCCAACGTCCTGACTTTC; D: NA; J: TRBJ2-6; V: TRBV19; size: NA
CDR3: CASRSGTGGWRGYTF; DNA: TGCGCCAGCAGGAGCGGGACAGGCGGTTGGCGAGGCTACACCTTC; D: TRBD1; J: TRBJ1-2; V: TRBV10-2; size: NA
CDR3: CASSAGQGNEQFF; DNA: TGTGCCAGCAGTGCAGGACAGGGCAATGAGCAGTTCTTC; D: TRBD1; J: TRBJ2-1; V: TRBV2; size: NA
CDR3: CASSLTGGAYEQYF; DNA: TGTGCCAGCAGTTTGACAGGGGGGGCCTACGAGCAGTACTTC; D: TRBD1; J: TRBJ2-7; V: TRBV28; size: NA
CDR3: CATRTGVYEKLFF; DNA: TGTGCCACTCGAACAGGGGTATATGAAAAACTGTTTTTT; D: TRBD1; J: TRBJ1-4; V: TRBV6-5; size: NA
CDR3: CASSPTNYGYTF; DNA: TGTGCCAGCAGTCCCACGAACTATGGCTACACCTTC; D: NA; J: TRBJ1-2; V: TRBV12-3/TRBV12-4; size: NA
CDR3: CASSEGEQHEAFF; DNA: TGTGCCAGCAGTGAAGGGGAACAACATGAAGCTTTCTTT; D: NA; J: TRBJ1-1; V: TRBV6-1; size: NA
CDR3: CASSLDSTSTEAFF; DNA: TGCGCCAGCAGCTTGGACAGCACGTCCACTGAAGCTTTCTTT; D: NA; J: TRBJ1-1; V: TRBV5-1; size: few
CDR3: CASSPGHTHGYTF; DNA: TGTGCCAGCAGTCCGGGACATACCCATGGCTACACCTTC; D: NA; J: TRBJ1-2; V: TRBV6-5; size: NA
CDR3: CASSQAFHYEQYF; DNA: TGTGCCAGCAGCCAAGCGTTCCACTACGAGCAGTACTTC; D: NA; J: TRBJ2-7; V: TRBV4-2; size: NA
CDR3: CASSGGETQYF; DNA: TGTGCCAGCTCTGGAGGAGAGACCCAGTACTTC; D: NA; J: TRBJ2-5; V: TRBV5-4; size: NA
CDR3: CASSYRAGGQPQHF; DNA: TGTGCCAGCAGTTATAGGGCGGGGGGTCAGCCCCAGCATTTT; D: NA; J: TRBJ1-5; V: TRBV6-6; size: once